A selection of T cell receptor beta chains follows, all from one sample in a study of beta chain features in type 1 diabetes. Clones were read by immunoSEQ multiplex PCR, and TCRdb kept only the in-frame ones, dropping some. In the table there are a few hundred thousand clones, approximately 16% of which are singletons. The sample taken for sequencing was naive CD4+ T cells from blood. Receptor source: a man in his thirties or forties with type 1 diabetes. Each CDR3 is given with its conserved first and last residue. The D gene is left open where the match is weak. A clone size is listed for some rows: how often the clone was seen (once, few, many), or a class if it is expanded.

clone_size,d_call,j_call,v_call,cdr3_nt,cdr3_aa
NA,NA,TRBJ2-4,TRBV11-2,TGTGCCAGCAGCTTATCCCAAGCCAAAAACATTCAGTACTTC,CASSLSQAKNIQYF
few,NA,TRBJ2-3,TRBV6-5,TGTGCCAGCAGTTACGGAAAAGGGACGGGGGCAGATACGCAGTATTTT,CASSYGKGTGADTQYF
NA,NA,TRBJ2-3,TRBV7-9,TGTGCCAGCAACTGGGCAGGGCCTAGCACAGATACGCAGTATTTT,CASNWAGPSTDTQYF
NA,NA,TRBJ1-1,TRBV5-1,TGCGCCAGCAGCTTGGTCATCGGAGGGGGTAACACTGAAGCTTTCTTT,CASSLVIGGGNTEAFF
NA,TRBD1,TRBJ1-5,TRBV7-6,TGTGCCAGCAGCTTGGGACAGAACAATCAGCCCCAGCATTTT,CASSLGQNNQPQHF
NA,NA,TRBJ2-5,TRBV9,TGTGCCAGCAGCGTAGTGGGACGGACGCGAGAGACCCAGTACTTC,CASSVVGRTRETQYF
few,NA,TRBJ2-5,TRBV29-1,TGCAGCAACAGGGCGCAGGGAGAGACCCAGTACTTC,CSNRAQGETQYF
NA,NA,TRBJ2-5,TRBV15,TGTGCCACCAGCAGAAATGCCGGGACGGATGCCTTCGGGACCCAGTACTTC,CATSRNAGTDAFGTQYF
few,NA,TRBJ2-7,TRBV2,TGTGCCAGCAGTGAAGCCGGCTACGAGCAGTACTTC,CASSEAGYEQYF
few,NA,TRBJ2-5,TRBV6-1,TGTGCCAGCACCCCGGGGCAAGGAGAGACCCAGTACTTC,CASTPGQGETQYF
few,NA,TRBJ1-1,TRBV29-1,TGCAGCGTCGCATGGGTTGAAGCTTTCTTT,CSVAWVEAFF
few,TRBD2,TRBJ2-2,TRBV15,TGTGCCACCAGCAGAGATCGTCCAGCGGGATTCTACGGGGAGCTGTTTTTT,CATSRDRPAGFYGELFF
few,NA,TRBJ1-4,TRBV7-3,TGTGCCAGCAGCTTAACTCCAGCAGAAAAACTGTTTTTT,CASSLTPAEKLFF
NA,TRBD1,TRBJ2-7,TRBV7-2,TGTGCCAGCAGCTTGGGGACAGGGGCCCACTACGAGCAGTACTTC,CASSLGTGAHYEQYF
few,NA,TRBJ2-1,TRBV6-1,TGTGCCAGCAGTTGGGACGGATGGCAGTTCTTC,CASSWDGWQFF
NA,NA,TRBJ2-2,TRBV27,TGTGCCAGCACCGAGGACTGGAACACCGGGGAGCTGTTTTTT,CASTEDWNTGELFF
NA,NA,TRBJ2-5,TRBV30,TGTGCCGGAAGCGGGTACCAAGAGACCCAGTACTTC,CAGSGYQETQYF
NA,NA,TRBJ2-1,TRBV25-1,TGTGCCAGCAAGGTGGATGCAGGGCAAGCGAGCAATGAGCAGTTCTTC,CASKVDAGQASNEQFF
few,NA,TRBJ2-1,TRBV30,TGTGCCTGGAGGAGAGCTAGAGAGCAGTTCTTC,CAWRRAREQFF
NA,NA,TRBJ2-7,TRBV7-9,TGTGCCAGCAGCCCGTCCGGGGTCCGCGAGCAGTACTTC,CASSPSGVREQYF
NA,TRBD2,TRBJ2-5,TRBV9,TGTGCCAGCAGCGAAGGGACTAGCGGGAGTCTTCAAGAGACCCAGTACTTC,CASSEGTSGSLQETQYF
once,TRBD2,TRBJ2-1,TRBV4-1,TGCGCCAGCAGCGGGAGGGAGGCTAGCTCCTACAATGAGCAGTTCTTC,CASSGREASSYNEQFF
NA,TRBD1,TRBJ2-7,TRBV7-3,TGTGCCAGCAGCTGGGACAGGGGAGGCGCCTACGAGCAGTACTTC,CASSWDRGGAYEQYF
once,NA,TRBJ2-3,TRBV28,TGTGCCAGCAGTTTGCCGGGGATAGATACGCAGTATTTT,CASSLPGIDTQYF
few,NA,TRBJ2-3,TRBV28,TGTGCCAGCAGTTTAGGGGGCGGGTACCCTAGCACAGATACGCAGTATTTT,CASSLGGGYPSTDTQYF